Listed here are 2 T cell receptor beta chains from one sample, sequenced in a study of T-cell memory formation after mild COVID-19. In TCRdb, the 5' RACE reads were re-called with MiXCR into one record per CDR3 protein. The sample consists of around 90,000 distinct CDR3 sequences, around 15% of them appearing once. Material: PBMCs or a T cell subset sorted from them (not recorded which). Every receptor here comes from a man younger than 35 who had mild COVID-19 (a few samples of this study predate the infection). Cell type and time point are not known.

The rearrangement uses TRBV2 and TRBJ2-3; possibly TRBD2 for D (6 bases). The germline gives CDR1 SNHLY, CDR2 FYNNEI. The CDR3 sequence is 14 residues long. V was clipped by 9 bases and J by 1 base, with 14 bases between them. CDR3 sequence: CARGDERGTDTQYF. The CDR3 region has the DNA TGTGCCAGGGGGGATGAGCGGGGCACAGATACGCAGTATTTT. The full variable domain, completed using reference TRBV2 and TRBJ2-3, is EPEVTQTPSHQVTQMGQEVILRCVPISNHLYFYWYRQILGQKVEFLVSFYNNEISEKSEIFDDQFSVERPDGSNFTLKIRSTKLEDSAMYFCARGDERGTDTQYFGPGTRLTVL.

Only a few counts were recorded for this clonotype. The V and J genes are TRBV4-2 and TRBJ1-4; no firm D call. V lost 5 bases and J lost 5, with 9 bases in between. In germline, CDR1 is LGHNA, CDR2 YNFKEQ. The CDR3 has 13 amino acids. CDR3 DNA sequence: TGTGCCAGCAGCGCGACGATAAATGAAAAACTGTTTTTT. Translation gives CASSATINEKLFF.